The rows below give T cell receptor beta chains drawn from one sample of a study of cytomegalovirus exposure and HLA in healthy donors. The assay was immunoSEQ multiplex PCR, and TCRdb's table has in-frame clones only and misses some. The table records 130,000 to 150,000 clones, approximately 80% of them present only once. What was sequenced was PBMCs. These receptors were collected from a female donor in good health and CMV-seronegative. CDR3s include the opening cysteine and the closing phenylalanine or tryptophan. D genes are given only for firm matches. Only some rows state a clone size, as once, few, many or a class for expanded clones.

clone_size j_call cdr3_length v_call d_call cdr3_aa cdr3_nt
- TRBJ2-2 17 TRBV2 - CASSEARSSVRTGELFF TGTGCCAGCAGTGAAGCACGGTCTAGCGTACGCACCGGGGAGCTGTTTTTT
- TRBJ2-7 16 TRBV28 - CASSPLSVRLSYEQYF TGTGCCAGCAGTCCCTTATCCGTCCGCCTTAGCTACGAGCAGTACTTC
- TRBJ2-7 17 TRBV5-6 TRBD2 CASSLASGASGRGEQYF TGTGCCAGCAGCTTGGCGTCCGGGGCTAGCGGGAGGGGCGAGCAGTACTTC
- TRBJ2-7 15 TRBV28 TRBD1 CASSFYGTGLNEQYF TGTGCCAGCAGCTTTTACGGGACAGGTCTAAACGAGCAGTACTTC
- TRBJ2-5 17 TRBV4-1 TRBD2 CASSTPGLAGGGETQYF TGCGCCAGCAGCACACCGGGACTAGCGGGGGGCGGAGAGACCCAGTACTTC
once TRBJ2-7 13 TRBV11-2 - CASREDSWFEQYF TGTGCCAGCCGCGAGGACTCTTGGTTTGAGCAGTACTTC
- TRBJ2-1 15 TRBV7-8 TRBD2 CASSQDWRGGIEQFF TGTGCCAGCAGCCAGGACTGGCGGGGGGGCATCGAGCAGTTCTTC
- TRBJ1-1 14 TRBV5-1 - CASSFGRENTEAFF TGCGCCAGCAGCTTCGGACGGGAGAACACTGAAGCTTTCTTT
- TRBJ2-6 16 TRBV2 - CASISGWTSGANVLTF TGTGCCAGCATCAGCGGCTGGACCTCTGGGGCCAACGTCCTGACTTTC
few TRBJ2-3 14 TRBV6-1 TRBD1 CASSASQGADTQYF TGTGCCAGCAGTGCCTCGCAGGGGGCAGATACGCAGTATTTT
- TRBJ1-6 14 TRBV5-6 - CASSLNFYNSPLHF TGTGCCAGCAGCTTGAACTTCTATAATTCACCCCTCCACTTT
- TRBJ1-4 19 TRBV7-8 TRBD1 CASSLVYRISGTGNEKLFF TGTGCCAGCAGCTTAGTTTATCGGATTTCCGGGACAGGGAACGAAAAACTGTTTTTT
- TRBJ2-6 17 TRBV9 TRBD1 CASSVDRGPSGANVLTF TGTGCCAGCAGCGTTGACAGGGGGCCGTCTGGGGCCAACGTCCTGACTTTC
- TRBJ1-1 13 TRBV29-1 - CSVSPRFGTEAFF TGCAGCGTTTCCCCGAGATTTGGCACTGAAGCTTTCTTT
few TRBJ2-6 16 TRBV4-3 - CASSQEPSSGANVLTF TGCGCCAGCAGCCAAGAACCGAGCTCTGGGGCCAACGTCCTGACTTTC
few TRBJ1-1 11 TRBV29-1 TRBD1 CSTKGTGEAFF TGCAGCACGAAAGGGACAGGGGAAGCTTTCTTT
- TRBJ1-1 13 TRBV6-1 - CASRGQLNTEAFF TGTGCCAGCAGAGGACAGCTGAACACTGAAGCTTTCTTT
- TRBJ2-2 13 TRBV6-5 - CASSLEVTGELFF TGTGCCAGCAGTTTGGAGGTCACCGGGGAGCTGTTTTTT
few TRBJ1-3 14 TRBV29-1 TRBD1 CSVGDRGAGNTIYF TGCAGCGTGGGAGACAGGGGAGCTGGAAACACCATATATTTT